This record covers a single T cell receptor beta chain. Germline V gene data show CDR1 as MNHEY and CDR2 as SVGAGI. Trimming cost V 0 bases and J 5 bases, with 13 bases left between them. The CDR3 has 15 amino acids. Under the authors' procedure: Reference gene primer amplification in the assay estimated nucleated cell counts. Assay: immunoSEQ multiplex PCR; the TCRdb copy retains only in-frame clones and omits some. The DNA was the basis for D and trimming; V, J and clone size are from that table. The table lists about 92,000 clones, around 82% of them singletons. The data originate from a study of blood T cell repertoires in COVID-19. Study context: The study drew acute and convalescent COVID-19 samples from the United States, Italy and Spain.

This sequence originates from a human donor in a cohort sampled during active COVID-19. This chain uses TRBV6-5 with TRBJ2-5; D remains unclear. The sample taken for sequencing was peripheral blood. The CDR3 DNA follows: TGTGCCAGCAGTTACTCCCTTGGTCCCGGGGAGACCCAGTACTTC. Its protein is CASSYSLGPGETQYF.